These 10 T cell receptor beta chains were sequenced from one sample in a study of blood T cells in healthy people across ages. With a J-beta primer mix and a sample-barcoded 5' primer, a second PCR ran about 6 to 11 cycles. TCRdb independently ran MiXCR on the 5' RACE reads; one entry per CDR3 protein. The data hold about a million distinct CDR3 sequences, with under 40% observed a single time. The sample comprised blood. The receptor set was obtained from a man aged 18 to 29 in good health.

The CDR3 protein is CASSLYGTGGDGYTF. The CDR3, as DNA: TGCGCCAGCAGCTTGTATGGGACAGGGGGCGATGGCTACACCTTC. The chain recombines TRBV5-1 with TRBJ1-2, with 12 bases that match TRBD1. V shed 1 base and J 6 bases; nucleotides not matched to a gene: 4. The germline V gene has CDR1 SGHRS and CDR2 YFSETQ. This CDR3 contains 15 residues.

V usage is TRBV6-1 and J usage is TRBJ2-5, with 11 bases identical to TRBD2. The CDR3 is made up of 17 amino acids. Germline assignment: CDR1 MNHNS and CDR2 SASEGT. J was trimmed by 3 bases and V by 5 bases; bases with no gene match: 11. The CDR3 DNA reads as TGTGCCAGCAGTCAAAATAGCGGGGGGGACTATAAAGAGACCCAGTACTTC. Translation gives CASSQNSGGDYKETQYF.

This clonotype was recorded a few times. A read error may account for a junction end that differs from germline. The CDR3: CASSQDGTRNSPLHF. CDR3 sequence (DNA): TGCGCCAGCAGCCAAGACGGGACACGCAATTCGCCCCTCCACTTT. J is TRBJ1-6 and V is TRBV4-3, with D possibly TRBD1 on 6 matching bases. Germline V gene data show CDR1 as LGHNA and CDR2 as YSLEER. The CDR3 is 15 residues long.

About this clonotype: At one of its ends the junction is not consistent with the germline gene, which may arise from a read error. This chain uses TRBV5-1 with TRBJ1-2; D is possibly TRBD1 (6 bases). The germline V gene encodes CDR1 SGHRS and CDR2 YFSETQ. The CDR3 is made up of 14 amino acids. The CDR3 loop is CVSSLSGANYGYTF. The CDR3 nucleotides are TGCGTCAGCAGCTTGTCAGGGGCTAACTATGGCTACACCTTC.

This rearrangement joins TRBV12-3 or TRBV12-4 to TRBJ1-4, with D hard to call. Trimming stripped 6 bases from V and 0 bases from J, with 11 bases between. The CDR3 consists of 15 residues. The CDR3 region is CASSVARATNEKLFF. DNA of the CDR3: TGTGCCAGCAGCGTTGCAAGGGCAACTAATGAAAAACTGTTTTTT.

This clonotype has a count of ten or more. The chain is built from TRBV2 and TRBJ1-5; the match to TRBD1 covers 8 bases. The CDR3 is 13 amino acids. Germline loops: CDR1 SNHLY, CDR2 FYNNEI. V trimming: 8 bases; J trimming: 6 bases; junction bases outside the gene matches: 6. The CDR3 is CASRPDRAQPQHF. The CDR3 DNA is TGTGCCAGCCGTCCGGACAGGGCTCAGCCCCAGCATTTT.

This chain joins TRBV6-2 or TRBV6-3 and TRBJ2-1, with D possibly TRBD2 on 7 matching bases. Trimming pared 0 bases from V and 5 bases from J, leaving 11 bases between. Looked up from germline, CDR1 is MNHEY and CDR2 is SVGEGT. CDR3 length: 15 residues. The CDR3 loop is CASSYSGGPNNEQFF. The CDR3 nucleotides read TGTGCCAGCAGTTACTCCGGGGGGCCCAACAATGAGCAGTTCTTC.

The J gene is TRBJ1-5, the V gene TRBV28; weak D call: TRBD1 (6 bases). Between the trimmed V and J ends, which lost 0 bases and 0 bases, there was a span of 6 bases. This CDR3 region has 15 residues. Germline CDR1 MDHEN, CDR2 SYDVKM. CDR3 sequence: CASSLWGASNQPQHF. The CDR3 DNA reads as TGTGCCAGCAGTTTATGGGGGGCTAGCAATCAGCCCCAGCATTTT.

This clonotype was observed a handful of times. The chain joins TRBV2 to TRBJ1-4; D gene ambiguous. The CDR3 totals 12 residues. Germline CDR1 reads SNHLY; CDR2 reads FYNNEI. The CDR3 sequence is CGSLGDNEKLFF. The CDR3 region has the DNA TGTGGCAGTTTGGGAGATAATGAAAAACTGTTTTTT.

The rearrangement joins TRBV20-1 to TRBJ1-5, with D possibly being TRBD1 (5 bases). Germline loops: CDR1 DFQATT, CDR2 SNEGSKA (reference sequence). The CDR3 covers 14 residues. Between the trimmed V and J ends, which lost 3 bases and 6 bases, there was a span of 15 bases. CDR3 sequence (DNA): TGCAGTGCTAGTCGGGACGTGGGAGCTCAGCCCCAGCATTTT. It encodes CSASRDVGAQPQHF.